Below, 21 T cell receptor beta chains from the same sample are listed, as sequenced in a study of T cells in Graves' hyperthyroidism and ophthalmopathy (dated by TCRdb to the late 2010s). The library came from multiplex PCR. The reads were generated on an Illumina HiSeq 2000. The TCR beta CDR3 regions were amplified from RNA transcripts. For the first round of RT-PCR on the TCR CDR3, the HTBI primer set was used together with the Qiagen OneStep RT-PCR kit. Using fastp trimming at Q25 and MiXCR clonotype assembly, TCRdb reanalyzed the public sequencing data and kept in-frame beta chains. All rows with the same CDR3 protein become a single entry with the most common DNA and genes. This sample is represented by 300,000 to 450,000 distinct CDR3 sequences; around 25% of them were singletons. Jointly, the top ten make up around 70% of the sample. The source material was blood. Every receptor here comes from a man in his forties or fifties with Graves' hyperthyroidism.

At least ten counts were recorded for this clonotype. The V call is TRBV6-2 or TRBV6-3, the J call TRBJ2-7; no clear D. V lost 5 bases to trimming and J lost 3 bases, with 5 bases between them. From germline, CDR1 is MNHEY and CDR2 SVGEGT. The CDR3 has 11 amino acids. CDR3 in amino acids: CASSDNYEQYF. For the CDR3, the DNA is TGTGCCAGCAGTGACAACTACGAGCAGTACTTC.

In this sample, this clonotype turned up a few times. In DNA form, the CDR3 reads TGTGCCAGCAGCGTAGAAAATCGCGGGAGCGAGGAGACCCAGTACTTC. This sequence encodes CASSVENRGSEETQYF. J is TRBJ2-5 and V is TRBV9; 7 bases line up with TRBD2. The CDR3 sequence is 16 residues long. From germline, CDR1 is SGDLS and CDR2 YYNGEE. J was trimmed by 5 bases and V by 0 bases; bases with no gene match: 10.

The sample holds a few counts of this clonotype. The chain links TRBV29-1 to TRBJ2-3; D gene unclear. Between the trimmed V and J ends, which lost 4 bases and 5 bases, there was a span of 4 bases. The CDR3 is 10 amino acids. Germline CDR1 reads SQVTM; CDR2 reads ANQGSEA. The CDR3 protein is CSVAIDTQYF. The CDR3 DNA is TGCAGCGTTGCGATAGATACGCAGTATTTT.

This clonotype was detected many times. J is TRBJ2-7 and V is TRBV28, with 8 bases aligning to TRBD1. The V and J ends lost 6 bases and 5 bases, in that order; junction bases with no gene match: 15. Germline CDR1 MDHEN, CDR2 SYDVKM. The CDR3 runs to 16 residues. The CDR3 sequence is CASSKLPSGGIDEQYF. CDR3 nucleotides: TGTGCCAGCAGCAAACTACCCTCAGGGGGCATAGACGAGCAGTACTTC.

This clonotype was seen at least ten times. The chain carries TRBV11-2 and TRBJ1-5; TRBD1 agrees at 10 bases. Per germline, CDR1 SGHAT and CDR2 FQNNGV. V was pared by 6 bases and J by 9 bases, with 11 bases of the junction left unmatched. The CDR3 has 15 residues. For the CDR3, the DNA is TGTGCCAGCAGTTCCTCGGGGACAGGGGCCGGGCCCCAGCATTTT. The encoded protein is CASSSSGTGAGPQHF.

This clonotype was seen more than once but under ten times. This chain connects TRBV25-1 to TRBJ2-7; D perhaps matches TRBD2 (5 bases). Deletions cut 4 bases from V and 0 bases from J, with 10 bases between. This CDR3 contains 14 residues. Germline assignment: CDR1 MGHDK and CDR2 SYGVNS. CDR3 nucleotide sequence: TGTGCCAGCAGTGGAGGGCTAGCCTCCTACGAGCAGTACTTC. Its translation is CASSGGLASYEQYF.

The sample holds many counts of this clonotype. The V gene is TRBV20-1, the J gene TRBJ2-5; D unresolved. Germline CDR1 and CDR2: DFQATT and SNEGSKA (reference sequence). Trimming pared 3 bases from V and 4 bases from J, leaving 15 bases between. There are 14 residues in the CDR3. CDR3 sequence: CSASPLGGRETQYF. The DNA for the CDR3 is TGCAGTGCTAGCCCCCTGGGTGGCAGAGAGACCCAGTACTTC.

The chain carries TRBV4-2 and TRBJ2-3; 8 nucleotides match TRBD1. There are 16 residues in the CDR3. The V gene end was trimmed by 0 bases and the J gene end by 0 bases; junction bases not matched to a gene: 2. CDR1 and CDR2 from the germline V gene are LGHNA and YNFKEQ. The CDR3 bases are TGTGCCAGCAGCCAAGAGGGACAGGTCAGCACAGATACGCAGTATTTT. Encoded protein: CASSQEGQVSTDTQYF.

V is TRBV11-2 and J is TRBJ1-1; tentative D call: TRBD1 (6 bases). Between the trimmed V and J ends, which lost 5 bases and 3 bases, there was a span of 13 bases. Germline V gene lookup returns CDR1 SGHAT and CDR2 FQNNGV. This CDR3 contains 14 residues. CDR3 DNA sequence: TGTGCCAGCAGCCCATTCAGGGGTCACACTGAAGCTTTCTTT. Translated: CASSPFRGHTEAFF.

The table lists this clonotype with a few counts. The CDR3 DNA sequence: TGTGCCAGCAGCCCCGGACTAGCGGTTTCGAACACCGGGGAGCTGTTTTTT. It yields the protein CASSPGLAVSNTGELFF. The rearrangement joins TRBV12-3 or TRBV12-4 to TRBJ2-2, with 10 bases fitting TRBD2. The CDR3 sequence is 17 residues long. J lost 0 bases, V lost 6 bases, and 7 bases had no gene match.

The chain carries TRBV20-1 and TRBJ2-3; maybe TRBD1 (6 bases). With 3 bases removed from V and 0 bases from J, the gap between germline ends came to 22 bases. This CDR3 contains 18 residues. CDR1 and CDR2 (germline): DFQATT, SNEGSKA (reference sequence). The CDR3 nucleotides are TGCAGTGCTAGGGGAGTGGGACACAATGAGGGAAGCACAGATACGCAGTATTTT. As protein: CSARGVGHNEGSTDTQYF.

In its sample, this clonotype was seen a few times. V usage is TRBV20-1 and J usage is TRBJ1-2, with a possible D match to TRBD1 (5 bases). Germline assignment: CDR1 DFQATT and CDR2 SNEGSKA (reference sequence). V was clipped by 0 bases and J by 2 bases, with 16 bases between them. This CDR3 is 16 amino acids long. CDR3 coding DNA: TGCAGTGCTAGAGATCCGAGGGGCCAGGGCAACTATGGCTACACCTTC. It codes for CSARDPRGQGNYGYTF.

V gene TRBV2 combines with J gene TRBJ2-7; the match to TRBD1 covers 8 bases. CDR1 is SNHLY and CDR2 is FYNNEI in the germline V gene. This CDR3 has 15 amino acids. With V trimmed by 2 bases and J by 0 bases, 3 bases remained unmatched. As DNA, the CDR3 is TGTGCCAGCAGTGAACAGGGGGCCCCCTCCTACGAGCAGTACTTC. This sequence encodes CASSEQGAPSYEQYF.

This clonotype showed up just a few times. V and J are TRBV6-2 or TRBV6-3 and TRBJ2-5; weak D call: TRBD1 (5 bases). The length of the CDR3 is 15 residues. Trimming pared 4 bases from V and 9 bases from J, leaving 21 bases between. The germline CDR1 and CDR2 sequences are MNHEY and SVGEGT. The CDR3 is CASSFRQTSAGAQYF. CDR3 sequence (DNA): TGTGCCAGCAGTTTTCGACAGACATCGGCTGGGGCCCAGTACTTC.

This clonotype occurred a few times. The chain joins TRBV28 to TRBJ2-7; 7 bases are shared with TRBD1. This CDR3 has 15 residues. J gave up 5 bases and V 6 bases, and 13 bases lay outside the gene matches. Germline loops: CDR1 MDHEN, CDR2 SYDVKM. CDR3 protein: CASSSYRQGEDEQYF. The CDR3 nucleotides are TGTGCCAGCAGCTCGTATAGACAGGGTGAGGACGAGCAGTACTTC.

Only a few counts were recorded for this clonotype. The V call is TRBV6-1, the J call TRBJ2-5; D gene unclear. Per the germline V gene, CDR1 is MNHNS and CDR2 is SASEGT. The CDR3 runs to 12 residues. Trimming took off 7 bases at V and 6 bases at J, with 12 bases between the two ends. The CDR3 region is CASTLGFQTQYF. In DNA, the CDR3 is TGTGCCAGCACCCTGGGGTTTCAGACCCAGTACTTC.

The J gene is TRBJ2-2, the V gene TRBV28; a weak D match, TRBD1 (5 bases). Germline values: CDR1 MDHEN, CDR2 SYDVKM. This CDR3 contains 15 residues. The V and J ends lost 6 bases and 5 bases respectively, with 16 bases between them. CDR3 sequence (DNA): TGTGCCAGCAGCTACAAGGGGCGCCGAACCGGGGAGCTGTTTTTT. Encoded protein: CASSYKGRRTGELFF.

In the case of this clonotype: Here the CDR3 omits its conserved ending phenylalanine or tryptophan, so a read error is the likely source. CDR3 sequence (DNA): TGTGCCAGCAGCGTAGAGCCGGGACAGATTAATGAGCAGTTCCTC. It encodes CASSVEPGQINEQFL. The chain links TRBV9 to TRBJ2-1, with 7 nucleotides matching TRBD1. The germline gives CDR1 SGDLS, CDR2 YYNGEE. The junction had 7 bases not matched to a gene; V was cut back by 0 bases and J by 7 bases. The CDR3 is 15 amino acids.

This chain joins TRBV3-1 and TRBJ2-7; D is unclear. Germline-derived CDR1 and CDR2 are LGHDT and YNNKEL (reference sequence). The CDR3 extends over 15 amino acids. Trimming removed 2 bases at V and 0 bases at J, with 11 bases between. The CDR3 loop is CASSQSETHSYEQYF. The CDR3 nucleotides read TGTGCCAGCAGCCAAAGTGAGACACACTCCTACGAGCAGTACTTC.

The gene calls are TRBV6-1 and TRBJ2-2, with TRBD2 matching 7 bases. With V trimmed by 6 bases and J by 3 bases, 16 bases remained unmatched. Germline CDR1 reads MNHNS; CDR2 reads SASEGT. The CDR3 totals 18 residues. This CDR3 reads CASSPPPGLAEHTGELFF. CDR3 bases: TGTGCCAGCAGCCCACCCCCTGGGCTAGCGGAACACACCGGGGAGCTGTTTTTT.

This clonotype was found many times. The J gene is TRBJ2-3, the V gene TRBV6-2 or TRBV6-3; tentatively, D is TRBD2 (6 bases). V gave up 1 base and J gave up 1 base, with 15 bases separating them. The CDR3 consists of 17 residues. Germline CDR1 MNHEY, CDR2 SVGEGT. The CDR3 DNA reads as TGTGCCAGCAGTTACTACATCGCGTCGGGGGGCACAGATACGCAGTATTTT. This gives the protein CASSYYIASGGTDTQYF.